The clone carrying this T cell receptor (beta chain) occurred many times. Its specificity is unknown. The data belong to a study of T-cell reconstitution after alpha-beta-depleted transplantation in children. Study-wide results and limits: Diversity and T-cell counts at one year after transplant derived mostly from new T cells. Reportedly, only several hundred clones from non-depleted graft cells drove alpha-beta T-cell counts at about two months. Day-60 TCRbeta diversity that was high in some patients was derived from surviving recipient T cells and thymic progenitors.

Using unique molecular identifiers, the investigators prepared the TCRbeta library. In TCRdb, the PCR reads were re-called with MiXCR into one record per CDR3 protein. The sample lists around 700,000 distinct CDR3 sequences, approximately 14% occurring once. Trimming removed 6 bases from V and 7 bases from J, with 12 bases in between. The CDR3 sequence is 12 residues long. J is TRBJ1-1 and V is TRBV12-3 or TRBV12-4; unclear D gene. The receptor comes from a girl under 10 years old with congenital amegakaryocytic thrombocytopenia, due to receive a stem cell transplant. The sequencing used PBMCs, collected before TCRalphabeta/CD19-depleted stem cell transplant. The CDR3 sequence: CASRALGIEAFF. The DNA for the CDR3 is TGTGCCAGCAGGGCCCTCGGTATTGAAGCTTTCTTT.